The rows below give T cell receptor beta chains drawn from one sample of a study of T cells after yellow fever vaccination. TCRdb re-derived calls from the 5' RACE reads in MiXCR, one entry per CDR3 protein. Of about 58,000 distinct CDR3 sequences in the sample, roughly 6.9% were seen once. The starting material was CD8+ T cells sorted from PBMCs, obtained on the day of the first yellow fever vaccination. These receptors were taken from a man younger than 35 who received the YFV17D yellow fever vaccine. Each CDR3 is given with its conserved first and last residue. Clone size is stated in some rows and not others, as once, few, many or a class when expanded.

>TRBV7-2|NA|TRBJ2-7
CASSSWTSGYEQYF
>TRBV7-9|NA|TRBJ1-2
CASSLADDSYGYTF
>TRBV4-2|NA|TRBJ1-1
CASRYRGNTEAFF
>TRBV29-1|NA|TRBJ1-2
CSVEDSNYGYTF
>TRBV5-6|once|TRBJ2-1
CASGPEDRHNEQFF
>TRBV7-3|NA|TRBJ2-3
CASSLDGTSDTQYF
>TRBV12-3/TRBV12-4|NA|TRBJ1-5
CASRAGNQPQHF
>TRBV20-1|few|TRBJ2-3
CSVQPSGGSTDTQYF
>TRBV7-9|many|TRBJ2-7
CASSLIMGTGLSEQYF
>TRBV19|NA|TRBJ2-2
CASSIAPPKSVNTGELFF
>TRBV12-3/TRBV12-4|few|TRBJ1-5
CASSSGTLALGPQHF
>TRBV4-1|many|TRBJ1-5
CASSPRGVSNQPQHF
>TRBV5-1|NA|TRBJ2-3
CASSPRSGVSTDTQYF
>TRBV4-3|many|TRBJ2-1
CASSAGSSSYNEQFF
>TRBV7-8|NA|TRBJ2-2
CASSLAQGTGREFGTERF
>TRBV7-3|many|TRBJ2-5
CASSLVAGVQETQYF
>TRBV4-3|few|TRBJ2-2
CASSHGRRDTGELFF
>TRBV28|few|TRBJ2-1
CASSFTSGIYNEQFF
>TRBV7-9|many|TRBJ2-1
CASSSLAGGFYEQFF
>TRBV29-1|many|TRBJ1-1
CSALDREDTEAFF
>TRBV19|few|TRBJ1-5
CASSGQGSQPQHF
>TRBV6-2/TRBV6-3|many|TRBJ2-1
CASSYSASGAYNEQFF
>TRBV29-1|NA|TRBJ2-1
CSVVGFASSYNEQFF
>TRBV2|many|TRBJ2-3
CASRGAFDTDTQYF
>TRBV9|NA|TRBJ1-1
CASSVGDRVTEAFF
>TRBV7-9|many|TRBJ2-5
CASSLHRETQYF
>TRBV29-1|many|TRBJ2-5
CSVARPQGRRETQYF
>TRBV12-3/TRBV12-4|many|TRBJ2-5
CASTQTGTQETQYF
>TRBV4-1|few|TRBJ2-5
CASSPSQLAGVTETQYF
>TRBV4-2|many|TRBJ2-1
CASSPTRGVLSGGDNNEQFF
>TRBV7-8|many|TRBJ2-5
CASSSERGGRETQYF
>TRBV6-1|many|TRBJ2-3
CASSHPAAGGEGDTQYF
>TRBV29-1|many|TRBJ2-3
CSVEVGRGGTDTQYF
>TRBV27|NA|TRBJ2-3
CASSLRTGGRTDTQYF
>TRBV11-2|many|TRBJ2-3
CASSLASLTDTQYF
>TRBV4-3|few|TRBJ2-3
CASSQGRGRRTDTQYF
>TRBV3-1|many|TRBJ2-2
CASSDSTGGWTGELFF
>TRBV13|many|TRBJ2-1
CASSLRLAGSYNEQFF
>TRBV7-8|few|TRBJ2-1
CASSPLDRGPTNEQFF
>TRBV3-1|few|TRBJ2-7
CASSQGSGLAVYEQYF
>TRBV2|NA|TRBJ1-3
CASKGGISSGNTIYF
>TRBV25-1|few|TRBJ2-7
CASSDTSGYNSYEQYF
>TRBV7-2|NA|TRBJ1-5
CASIGGGNQPQHF
>TRBV5-1|few|TRBJ1-2
CASSPRTAFVGYTF
>TRBV27|many|TRBJ2-5
CASTPVWGLAGGQETQYF
>TRBV4-3|few|TRBJ2-3
CASSQDGGGTADTQYF
>TRBV6-5|few|TRBJ1-1
CASSYSRREDTEAFF
>TRBV10-3|many|TRBJ2-7
CAISDPASLYEQYF
>TRBV13|NA|TRBJ2-1
CASSPTAFNYNEQFF
>TRBV5-1|NA|TRBJ1-1
CASSPRSGSGTEAFF
>TRBV10-3|many|TRBJ2-1
CAIRDPGTSGPYNEQFF
>TRBV20-1|many|TRBJ2-1
CSAHPRGNEQFF
>TRBV9|many|TRBJ2-5
CASSSNRGTGVETQYF
>TRBV7-2|NA|TRBJ2-1
CASSPWGSGADEQFF
>TRBV12-3/TRBV12-4|few|TRBJ1-5
CASSLAGGLEPQHF
>TRBV20-1|medium-sized|TRBJ2-3
CSPRDKTDYTQYF
>TRBV20-1|NA|TRBJ2-1
CSARDRGGWDNEQFF
>TRBV15|many|TRBJ2-5
CATSVDRRPQETQYF
>TRBV27|few|TRBJ2-5
CASSSYRVRETQYF